This T cell receptor beta chain came from a study of cytomegalovirus exposure and HLA in healthy donors. Study-level points and caveats: Reported performance of the classifier showed diagnosis of cytomegalovirus status with high specificity and sensitivity. An analysis was carried out later, and it reportedly showed fewer N-insertions in an Asian-associated ancestry cluster than the approximately 610-donor mean.

CDR1 and CDR2 from the germline V gene are MNHEY and SVGAGI. This CDR3 has 16 amino acids. V lost 0 bases and J 7 bases, leaving 15 bases between the germline ends. Concerning this clone: Its antigen is currently unknown.

The study ran its PCR with 60 Vbeta and 13 Jbeta primers. Libraries were prepared by immunoSEQ multiplex PCR; TCRdb keeps only in-frame clonotypes and omits some of them. The table records 150,000 to 200,000 clones, 75% of them present only once. Sequencing was performed on PBMCs. The receptor was isolated from a woman between 50 and 59 years old in good health and CMV-seropositive. The chain couples TRBV6-5 to TRBJ2-2; D perhaps matches TRBD2 (5 bases). CDR3 nucleotide sequence: TGTGCCAGCAGTTACTCGAGGGCTAGCCGGGGCGGGGAGCTGTTTTTT. This sequence encodes CASSYSRASRGGELFF.